A single sample is the source of the 8 T cell receptor beta chains below, sequenced in a study of T-cell memory formation after mild COVID-19. In TCRdb, the 5' RACE reads were re-called with MiXCR into one record per CDR3 protein. The sample lists about 200,000 distinct CDR3 sequences, 15% to 20% occurring once. Sequenced input: PBMCs or a T cell subset sorted from them (not recorded which). Source of these receptors: an adult woman who had mild COVID-19 (a few samples of this study predate the infection). Cell type and time point are not known.

This clonotype was seen more than once but under ten times. This chain links TRBV5-6 with TRBJ2-2; D is undetermined. Germline V gene lookup returns CDR1 SGHDT and CDR2 YYEEEE. V lost 1 base to trimming and J lost 4 bases, with 8 bases between them. The CDR3 runs 14 residues. The CDR3 region is CASSLLQITGELFF. CDR3 nucleotide sequence: TGTGCCAGCAGCTTGCTCCAGATCACCGGGGAGCTGTTTTTT.

The genes are TRBV4-3 and TRBJ1-2; the D gene is possibly TRBD1 (5 bases). Germline loops: CDR1 LGHNA, CDR2 YSLEER. The CDR3 totals 15 residues. V lost 0 bases and J 2 bases, leaving 10 bases between the germline ends. CDR3 sequence: CASSQDPPGNYGYTF. The CDR3, as DNA: TGCGCCAGCAGCCAAGATCCCCCAGGGAACTATGGCTACACCTTC.

J is TRBJ2-1 and V is TRBV7-3, with 7 bases that match TRBD2. Per the germline V gene, CDR1 is SGHTA and CDR2 is FQGTGA. J was trimmed by 7 bases and V by 9 bases; bases with no gene match: 6. There are 12 residues in the CDR3. This CDR3 reads CASGSRGNEQFF. The CDR3 DNA follows: TGTGCCAGTGGGTCGCGGGGGAATGAGCAGTTCTTC.

A few counts support this clonotype. This chain joins TRBV6-6 and TRBJ2-6, with D uncertain. This CDR3 comprises 16 residues. Per the germline V gene, CDR1 is MNHNY and CDR2 is SVGAGI (reference sequence). Trimming removed 6 bases at V and 0 bases at J, with 12 bases between. CDR3 in DNA: TGTGCCAGCAGCTACGTGGCCTCCTCTGGGGCCAACGTCCTGACTTTC. It specifies CASSYVASSGANVLTF.

The sample holds many counts of this clonotype. The chain links TRBV24-1 to TRBJ2-7, with a tentative D call TRBD2 (5 bases). This CDR3 has 13 amino acids. Per the germline V gene, CDR1 is KGHDR and CDR2 is SFDVKD. V lost 4 bases and J lost 4, with 10 bases in between. CDR3 DNA: TGTGCCACCAGTGAAACCGGCGGGTACGAGCAGTACTTC. It yields the protein CATSETGGYEQYF.

This clonotype was counted ten times or more. The V gene is TRBV12-3 or TRBV12-4, the J gene TRBJ1-6; maybe TRBD1 (6 bases). V lost 6 bases to trimming and J lost 9 bases, with 18 bases between them. CDR3 length: 15 residues. CDR3 loop: CASSLEGGAGSPLHF. CDR3 nucleotides: TGTGCCAGCAGCCTAGAGGGGGGCGCCGGTTCACCCCTCCACTTT.

A few counts support this clonotype. V usage is TRBV5-1 and J usage is TRBJ2-1; D is perhaps TRBD2 (5 bases). The germline CDR1 and CDR2 sequences are SGHRS and YFSETQ. Trimming removed 0 bases at V and 0 bases at J, with 10 bases between. The CDR3 extends over 16 amino acids. As DNA, the CDR3 is TGCGCCAGCAGCTTGGGGGGAGCGAGCTCCTACAATGAGCAGTTCTTC. Translation: CASSLGGASSYNEQFF.

The table lists this clonotype with a few counts. V gene TRBV20-1 combines with J gene TRBJ2-7; D perhaps matches TRBD2 (5 bases). CDR3 length: 13 amino acids. The V gene's germline CDR1 is DFQATT and CDR2 SNEGSKA (reference sequence). Trimming removed 0 bases from V and 3 bases from J, with 9 bases in between. This chain's CDR3 is CSAREGSLYEQYF. Written as DNA, the CDR3 is TGCAGTGCTAGAGAGGGGAGTCTCTACGAGCAGTACTTC.